This T cell receptor (beta chain) comes out of a study of T cell repertoires in cytomegalovirus infection. Study summary: HLA-B-restricted CMV epitopes that are well studied, plus recently identified HLA-C-restricted ones, were used by the study. Both a matching HLA type and CMV infection were indicated by public TCR beta signatures.

Regarding this clonotype: The antigen is not known.

Regarding the study as a whole: Clonotypes of TCR beta that were HLA-C-restricted and CMV-specific dominated the ex vivo response. Cumulative public TCR beta family frequency identified carriers of CMV plus the relevant HLA.

MiXCR, applied by TCRdb to the reads, yields one record per CDR3 protein. The sample lists approximately 990,000 distinct CDR3 sequences, 30% to 40% occurring once. Germline V gene sequence: CDR1 LGHDT, CDR2 YNNKEL (reference sequence). V dropped 4 bases and J dropped 0 bases, with 13 bases sitting between them. The CDR3 extends over 17 amino acids. The material was cultured CD8+ T cells from PBMCs, obtained from culture after CMV antigen stimulation. The gene calls are TRBV3-1 and TRBJ2-6; no definite D call. This sequence originates from a human donor in good health (CMV status not recorded). Some clones in this sample may be carry-over from other donors' samples. CDR3 in amino acids: CASSLSPDRSGANVLTF. The CDR3 DNA reads as TGTGCCAGCAGCCTCTCACCGGACCGCTCTGGGGCCAACGTCCTGACTTTC.